The source of this T cell receptor (beta chain) is a study of OX40 agonist ivuxolimab in advanced cancers. Background on the study: Participants, roughly 81% male, averaged approximately 65 years of age, ranging from about 23 to 85.

In its sample, this clone was seen once. The antigen is not known. Germline V CDR1 and CDR2: SGDLS, YYNGEE. CDR3 length: 14 amino acids. V lost 0 bases, J lost 6 bases, and 12 bases lay in between. Clones were read by immunoSEQ multiplex PCR, and TCRdb kept only the in-frame ones, dropping some. The sample has about 96,000 clones, roughly 91% seen once. General study points: Among the nonresponders, some also had low normalized T-cell clonal expansion. More expanded clones were found, on average, in CD8+ than in CD4+ T cells. Clones of CD4+ and CD8+ blood T cells grew by week 6 at doses of 0.1 to 3.0 mg/kg.

The rearrangement links TRBV9 to TRBJ1-2; TRBD1 is a possible D gene (5 bases). Sequencing was performed on CD4+ or CD8+ T cells sorted from blood, taken in a trial of the OX40 agonist ivuxolimab. The clonotype comes from an adult with an advanced solid tumor such as melanoma, head and neck, liver or kidney cancer. The DNA of the CDR3 is TGTGCCAGCAGCGTAGGGGGGAGTTTAAATGGCTACACCTTC. Amino acid sequence: CASSVGGSLNGYTF.